This T cell receptor (beta chain) came from a study of CD8+CD57+ T cells in acquired aplastic anemia. Study summary: The sorted CD4+ and CD8+ cells yielded an average approximately 3.2 ug of DNA. Findings of the study overall: A significant difference in CD8+ Simpson's diversity between patients and controls was not found.

This clonotype came up many times. Its antigen is undetermined. The germline CDR1 and CDR2 sequences are SGHRS and YFSETQ. The CDR3 spans 13 residues. The V end was cut by 2 bases, the J end by 4 bases, with 6 bases between. Genomic DNA acted as the template from which TCR beta VDJ combination and CDR3 sequence profiling were carried out. TCRdb re-called the reads through MiXCR, storing one row per CDR3 protein. The table shows 250,000 to 300,000 distinct CDR3 sequences, with approximately 57% occurring only once. Material for sequencing was sorted CD4+, CD8+, or CD8+CD57+ T cells (not recorded which) from PBMCs. The receptor was derived from a human donor with severe aplastic anemia or a healthy control (not recorded which). V is TRBV5-1 and J is TRBJ1-4; a weak D match, TRBD1 (5 bases). In nucleotides, the CDR3 is TGCGCCAGCAGCTTCGGGGGTAATGAAAAACTGTTTTTT. Encoded protein: CASSFGGNEKLFF.